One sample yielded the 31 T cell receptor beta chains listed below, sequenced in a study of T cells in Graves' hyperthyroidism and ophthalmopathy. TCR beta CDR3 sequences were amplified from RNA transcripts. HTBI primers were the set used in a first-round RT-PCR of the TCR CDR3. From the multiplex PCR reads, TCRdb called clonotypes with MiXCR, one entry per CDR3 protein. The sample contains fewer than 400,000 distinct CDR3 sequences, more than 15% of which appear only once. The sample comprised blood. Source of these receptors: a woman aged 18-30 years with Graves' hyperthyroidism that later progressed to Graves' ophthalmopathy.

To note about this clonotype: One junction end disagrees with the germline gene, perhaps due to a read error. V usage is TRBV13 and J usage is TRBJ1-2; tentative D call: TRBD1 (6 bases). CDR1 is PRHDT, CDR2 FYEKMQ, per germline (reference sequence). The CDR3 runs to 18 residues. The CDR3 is CASSLARGGSNANHGYTF. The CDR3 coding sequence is TGTGCCAGCAGCTTAGCCCGGGGGGGCAGCAACGCTAACCATGGCTACACCTTC.

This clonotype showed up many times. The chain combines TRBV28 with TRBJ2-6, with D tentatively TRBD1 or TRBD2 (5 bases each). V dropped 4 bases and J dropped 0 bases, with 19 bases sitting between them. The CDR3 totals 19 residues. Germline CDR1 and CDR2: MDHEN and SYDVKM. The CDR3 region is CASSSPGTGTFSGANVLTF. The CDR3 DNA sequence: TGTGCCAGCAGTTCTCCCGGGACGGGAACCTTCTCTGGGGCCAACGTCCTGACTTTC.

Here the CDR3 reads CASAVGLAGEGQETQYF. The CDR3 region has the DNA TGTGCCAGCGCCGTTGGACTAGCGGGAGAGGGCCAAGAGACCCAGTACTTC. The V gene is TRBV4-2, the J gene TRBJ2-5; 13 bases match TRBD2. Germline-derived CDR1 and CDR2 are LGHNA and YNFKEQ. CDR3 size: 17 residues. Unmatched junction bases numbered 10, after V lost 8 bases and J lost 1 base.

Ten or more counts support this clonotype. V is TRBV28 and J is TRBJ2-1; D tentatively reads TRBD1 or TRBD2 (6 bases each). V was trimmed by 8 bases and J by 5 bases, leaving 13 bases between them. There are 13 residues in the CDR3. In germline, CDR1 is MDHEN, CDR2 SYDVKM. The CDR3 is CASEGGGDNEQFF. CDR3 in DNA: TGTGCCAGCGAGGGGGGAGGTGACAATGAGCAGTTCTTC.

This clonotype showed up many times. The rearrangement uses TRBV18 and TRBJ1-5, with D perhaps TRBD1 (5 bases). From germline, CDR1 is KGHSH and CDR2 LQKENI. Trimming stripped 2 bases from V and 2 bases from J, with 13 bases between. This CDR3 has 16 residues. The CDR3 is CASSPGTPRGNQPQHF. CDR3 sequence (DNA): TGTGCCAGCTCACCAGGGACCCCAAGGGGCAATCAGCCCCAGCATTTT.

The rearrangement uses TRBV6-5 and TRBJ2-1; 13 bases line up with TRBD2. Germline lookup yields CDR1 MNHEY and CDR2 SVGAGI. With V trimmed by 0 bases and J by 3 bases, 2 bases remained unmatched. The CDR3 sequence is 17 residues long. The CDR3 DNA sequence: TGTGCCAGCAGTTACTCTGGACTAGCGGGAGTCTACAATGAGCAGTTCTTC. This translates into CASSYSGLAGVYNEQFF.

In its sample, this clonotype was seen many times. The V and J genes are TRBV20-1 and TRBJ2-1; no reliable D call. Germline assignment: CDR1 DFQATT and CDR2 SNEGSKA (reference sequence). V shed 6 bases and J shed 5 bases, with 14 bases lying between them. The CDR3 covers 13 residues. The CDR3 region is CSAISTYHNEQFF. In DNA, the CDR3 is TGCAGTGCCATCAGCACCTACCACAATGAGCAGTTCTTC.

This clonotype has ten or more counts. Here the CDR3 reads CAWSVRSNQPQHF. DNA for the CDR3: TGTGCCTGGAGTGTCCGTAGCAATCAGCCCCAGCATTTT. This chain connects TRBV30 to TRBJ1-5; D is uncertain. CDR1 GTSNPN and CDR2 SVGIG come from the germline V gene (reference sequence). The V and J ends lost 0 bases and 0 bases respectively, with 3 bases between them. The CDR3 contains 13 residues.

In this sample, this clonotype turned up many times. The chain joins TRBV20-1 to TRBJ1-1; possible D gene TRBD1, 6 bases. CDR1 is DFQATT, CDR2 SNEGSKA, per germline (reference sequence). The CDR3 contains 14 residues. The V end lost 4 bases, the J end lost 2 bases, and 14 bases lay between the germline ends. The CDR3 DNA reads TGCAGTGCTACCTTCTGGGGGCGAAACACTGAAGCTTTCTTT. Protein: CSATFWGRNTEAFF.

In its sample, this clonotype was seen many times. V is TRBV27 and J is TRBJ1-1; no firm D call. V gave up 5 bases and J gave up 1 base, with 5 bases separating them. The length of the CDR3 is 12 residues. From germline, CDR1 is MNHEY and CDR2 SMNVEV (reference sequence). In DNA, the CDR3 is TGTGCCAGCAGTCTAAAGAACACTGAAGCTTTCTTT. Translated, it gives CASSLKNTEAFF.

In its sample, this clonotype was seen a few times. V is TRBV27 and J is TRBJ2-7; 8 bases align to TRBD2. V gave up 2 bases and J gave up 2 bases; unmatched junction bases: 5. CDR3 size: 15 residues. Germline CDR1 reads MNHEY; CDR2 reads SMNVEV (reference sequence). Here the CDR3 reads CASSLLREVPYEQYF. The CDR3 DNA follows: TGTGCCAGCAGTTTACTGCGGGAGGTACCCTACGAGCAGTACTTC.

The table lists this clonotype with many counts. CDR3 DNA sequence: TGTGCCAGCAGCTTAGAGAGGGTCACGGGAGAGACCCAGTACTTC. The encoded protein is CASSLERVTGETQYF. The V call is TRBV7-2, the J call TRBJ2-5, with a tentative D call TRBD2 (5 bases). Germline CDR1 SGHTA, CDR2 FQGNSA. Trimming left V 1 base short and J 4 bases short, with 13 bases between. The CDR3 consists of 15 residues. Full variable domain (remainder filled in from reference TRBV7-2 and TRBJ2-5): GAGVSQSPSNKVTEKGKDVELRCDPISGHTALYWYRQSLGQGLEFLIYFQGNSAPDKSGLPSDRFSAERTGGSVSTLTIQRTQQEDSAVYLCASSLERVTGETQYFGPGTRLLVL.

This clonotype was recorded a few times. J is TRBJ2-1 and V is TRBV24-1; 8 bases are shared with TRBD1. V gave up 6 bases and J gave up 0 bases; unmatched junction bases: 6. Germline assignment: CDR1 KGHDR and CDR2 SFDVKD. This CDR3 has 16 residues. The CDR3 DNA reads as TGTGCCACCAGTCCGACAGGGGATTCCTCCTACAATGAGCAGTTCTTC. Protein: CATSPTGDSSYNEQFF.

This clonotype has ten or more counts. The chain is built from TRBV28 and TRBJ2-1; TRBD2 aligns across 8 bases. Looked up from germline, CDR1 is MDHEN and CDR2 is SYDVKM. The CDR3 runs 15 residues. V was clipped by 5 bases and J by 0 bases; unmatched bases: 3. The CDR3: CASSEREPSYNEQFF. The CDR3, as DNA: TGTGCCAGCAGTGAGCGGGAGCCCTCCTACAATGAGCAGTTCTTC. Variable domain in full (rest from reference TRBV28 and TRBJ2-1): DVKVTQSSRYLVKRTGEKVFLECVQDMDHENMFWYRQDPGLGLRLIYFSYDVKMKEKGDIPEGYSVSREKKERFSLILESASTNQTSMYLCASSEREPSYNEQFFGPGTRLTVL.

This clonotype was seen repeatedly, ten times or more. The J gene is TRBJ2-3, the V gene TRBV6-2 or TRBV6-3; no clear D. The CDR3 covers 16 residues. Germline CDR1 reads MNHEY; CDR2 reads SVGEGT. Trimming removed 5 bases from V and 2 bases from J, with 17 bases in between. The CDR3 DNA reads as TGTGCCAGCAGTAGGGCCTTCTTGGGGATCACAGATACGCAGTATTTT. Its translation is CASSRAFLGITDTQYF.

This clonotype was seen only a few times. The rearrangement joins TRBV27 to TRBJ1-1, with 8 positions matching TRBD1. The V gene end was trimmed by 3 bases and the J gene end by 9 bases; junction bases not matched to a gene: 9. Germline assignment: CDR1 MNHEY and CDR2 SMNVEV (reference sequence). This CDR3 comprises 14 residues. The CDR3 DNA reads TGTGCCAGCAGTTTGGTCGGTCAGGGGGCAAAAGCTTTCTTT. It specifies CASSLVGQGAKAFF.

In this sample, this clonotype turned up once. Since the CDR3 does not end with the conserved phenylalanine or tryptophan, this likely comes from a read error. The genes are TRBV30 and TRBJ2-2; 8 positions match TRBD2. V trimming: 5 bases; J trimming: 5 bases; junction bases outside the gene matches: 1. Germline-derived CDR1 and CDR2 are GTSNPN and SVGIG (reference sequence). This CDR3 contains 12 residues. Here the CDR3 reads CAWGLATGELFS. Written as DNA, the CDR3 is TGTGCCTGGGGACTAGCAACCGGGGAGCTGTTTTCT.

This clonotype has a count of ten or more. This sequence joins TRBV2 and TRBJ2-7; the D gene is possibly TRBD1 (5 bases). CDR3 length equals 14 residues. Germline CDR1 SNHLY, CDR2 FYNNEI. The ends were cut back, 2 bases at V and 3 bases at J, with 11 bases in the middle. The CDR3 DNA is TGTGCCAGCAGTGAAATAGGGGCCCTCTACGAGCAGTACTTC. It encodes CASSEIGALYEQYF.

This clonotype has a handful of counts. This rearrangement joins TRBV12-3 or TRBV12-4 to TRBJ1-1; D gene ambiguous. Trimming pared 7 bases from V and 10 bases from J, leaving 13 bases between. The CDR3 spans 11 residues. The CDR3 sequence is CASTDDRGAFF. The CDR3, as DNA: TGTGCCAGCACTGATGACCGAGGAGCTTTCTTT.

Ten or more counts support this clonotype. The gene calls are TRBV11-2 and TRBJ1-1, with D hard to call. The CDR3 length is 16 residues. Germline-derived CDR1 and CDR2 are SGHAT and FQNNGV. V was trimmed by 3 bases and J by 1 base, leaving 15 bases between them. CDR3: CASSFAKGRANTEAFF. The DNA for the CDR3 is TGTGCCAGCAGCTTCGCGAAAGGACGGGCGAACACTGAAGCTTTCTTT.

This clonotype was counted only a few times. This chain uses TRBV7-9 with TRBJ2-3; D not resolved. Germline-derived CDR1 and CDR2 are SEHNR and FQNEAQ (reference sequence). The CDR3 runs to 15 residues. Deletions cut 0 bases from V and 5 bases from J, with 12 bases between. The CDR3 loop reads CASSLAKGLEDTQYF. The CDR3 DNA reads TGTGCCAGCAGCTTAGCGAAAGGGCTGGAAGATACGCAGTATTTT.

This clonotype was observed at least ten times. DNA for the CDR3: TGTGCCAGCAGTTACCCAGCGGGAGGTACAGATACGCAGTATTTT. The encoded protein is CASSYPAGGTDTQYF. This chain joins TRBV6-2 or TRBV6-3 and TRBJ2-3; 9 bases align to TRBD2. Trimming removed 2 bases from V and 3 bases from J; junction bases left unmatched: 3. Germline loops: CDR1 MNHEY, CDR2 SVGEGT. The CDR3 has 15 amino acids.

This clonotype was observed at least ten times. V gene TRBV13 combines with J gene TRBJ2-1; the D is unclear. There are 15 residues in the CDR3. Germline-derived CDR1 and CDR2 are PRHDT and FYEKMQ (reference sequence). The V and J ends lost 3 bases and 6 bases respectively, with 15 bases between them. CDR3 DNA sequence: TGTGCCAGCAGCTTCGCCGCACGTGTCGGCAATGAGCAGTTCTTC. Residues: CASSFAARVGNEQFF.

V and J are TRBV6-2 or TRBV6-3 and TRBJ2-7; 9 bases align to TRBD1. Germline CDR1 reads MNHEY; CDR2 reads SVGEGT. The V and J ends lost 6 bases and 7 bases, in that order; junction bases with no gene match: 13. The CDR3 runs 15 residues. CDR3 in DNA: TGTGCCAGCAGGGAACCCGGGACAGGGTTCTTAGAGCAGTACTTC. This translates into CASREPGTGFLEQYF.

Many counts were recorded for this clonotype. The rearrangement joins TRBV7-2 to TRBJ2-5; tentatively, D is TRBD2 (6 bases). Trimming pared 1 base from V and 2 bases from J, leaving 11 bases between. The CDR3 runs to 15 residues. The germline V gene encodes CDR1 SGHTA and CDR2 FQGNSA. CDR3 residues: CASSLGLRGQETQYF. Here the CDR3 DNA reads TGTGCCAGCAGCTTAGGTCTCCGGGGGCAAGAGACCCAGTACTTC.

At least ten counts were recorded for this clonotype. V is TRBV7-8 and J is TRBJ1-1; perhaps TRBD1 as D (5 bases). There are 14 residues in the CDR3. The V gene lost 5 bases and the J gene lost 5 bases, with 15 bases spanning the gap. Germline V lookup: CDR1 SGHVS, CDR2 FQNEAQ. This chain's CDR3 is CASSRREIGTEAFF. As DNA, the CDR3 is TGTGCCAGCAGCCGCAGGGAAATTGGAACTGAAGCTTTCTTT.

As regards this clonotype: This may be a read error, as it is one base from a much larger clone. The CDR3 protein is CASTTGGSYNERFF. In nucleotides, the CDR3 is TGTGCCAGCACTACGGGAGGAAGCTACAATGAGCGGTTCTTC. This chain connects TRBV11-2 to TRBJ2-1; 7 bases fit TRBD2. CDR3 length: 14 amino acids. Looked up from germline, CDR1 is SGHAT and CDR2 is FQNNGV.

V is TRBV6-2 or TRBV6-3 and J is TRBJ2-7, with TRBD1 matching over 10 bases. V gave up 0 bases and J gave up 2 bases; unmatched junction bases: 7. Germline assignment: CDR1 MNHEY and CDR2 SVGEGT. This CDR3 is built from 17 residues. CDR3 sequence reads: CASSYSLGTGVTYEQYF. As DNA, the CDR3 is TGTGCCAGCAGTTACTCTCTCGGGACAGGGGTCACCTACGAGCAGTACTTC.

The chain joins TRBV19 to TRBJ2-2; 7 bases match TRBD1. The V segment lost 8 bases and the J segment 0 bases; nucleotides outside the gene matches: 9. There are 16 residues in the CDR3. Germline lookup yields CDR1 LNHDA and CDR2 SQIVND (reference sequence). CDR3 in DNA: TGTGCCAGTCGACAGGGAAGTACTACGAACACCGGGGAGCTGTTTTTT. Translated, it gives CASRQGSTTNTGELFF. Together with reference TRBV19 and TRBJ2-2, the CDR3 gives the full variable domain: DGGITQSPKYLFRKEGQNVTLSCEQNLNHDAMYWYRQDPGQGLRLIYYSQIVNDFQKGDIAEGYSVSREKKESFPLTVTSAQKNPTAFYLCASRQGSTTNTGELFFGEGSRLTVL.

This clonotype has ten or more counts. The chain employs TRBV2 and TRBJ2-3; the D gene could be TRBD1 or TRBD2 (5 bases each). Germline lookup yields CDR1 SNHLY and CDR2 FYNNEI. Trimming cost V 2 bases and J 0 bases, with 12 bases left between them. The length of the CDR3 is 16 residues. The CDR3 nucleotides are TGTGCCAGCAGTGAAAGGGGACGTACTAGCACAGATACGCAGTATTTT. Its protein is CASSERGRTSTDTQYF.

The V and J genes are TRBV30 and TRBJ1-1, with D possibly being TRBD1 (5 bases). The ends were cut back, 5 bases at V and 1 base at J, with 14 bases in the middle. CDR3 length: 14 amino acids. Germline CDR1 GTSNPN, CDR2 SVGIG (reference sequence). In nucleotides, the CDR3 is TGTGCCTGGCGAGAGGGACGGACGAACACTGAAGCTTTCTTT. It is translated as CAWREGRTNTEAFF.